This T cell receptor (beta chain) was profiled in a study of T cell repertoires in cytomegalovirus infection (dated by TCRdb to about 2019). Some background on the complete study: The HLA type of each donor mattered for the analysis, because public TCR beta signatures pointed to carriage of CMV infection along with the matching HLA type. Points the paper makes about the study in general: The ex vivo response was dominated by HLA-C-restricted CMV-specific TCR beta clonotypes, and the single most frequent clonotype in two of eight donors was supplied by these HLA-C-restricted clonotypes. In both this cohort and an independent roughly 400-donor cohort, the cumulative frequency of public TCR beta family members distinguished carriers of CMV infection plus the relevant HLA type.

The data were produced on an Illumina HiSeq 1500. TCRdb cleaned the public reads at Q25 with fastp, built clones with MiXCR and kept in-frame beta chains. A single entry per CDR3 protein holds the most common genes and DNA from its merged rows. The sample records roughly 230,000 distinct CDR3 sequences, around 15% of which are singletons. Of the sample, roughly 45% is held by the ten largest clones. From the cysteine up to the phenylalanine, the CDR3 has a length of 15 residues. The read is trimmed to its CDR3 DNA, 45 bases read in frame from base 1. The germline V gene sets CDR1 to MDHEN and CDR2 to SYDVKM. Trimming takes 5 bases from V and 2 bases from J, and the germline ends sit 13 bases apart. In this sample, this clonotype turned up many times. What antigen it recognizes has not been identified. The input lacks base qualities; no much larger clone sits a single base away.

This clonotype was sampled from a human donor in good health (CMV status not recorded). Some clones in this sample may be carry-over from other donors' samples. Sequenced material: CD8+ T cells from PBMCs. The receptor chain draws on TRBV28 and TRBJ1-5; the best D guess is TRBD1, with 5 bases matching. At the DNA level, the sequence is TGTGCCAGCAGTCACGCAGGGATGGGCAATCAGCCCCAGCATTTT. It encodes CASSHAGMGNQPQHF.